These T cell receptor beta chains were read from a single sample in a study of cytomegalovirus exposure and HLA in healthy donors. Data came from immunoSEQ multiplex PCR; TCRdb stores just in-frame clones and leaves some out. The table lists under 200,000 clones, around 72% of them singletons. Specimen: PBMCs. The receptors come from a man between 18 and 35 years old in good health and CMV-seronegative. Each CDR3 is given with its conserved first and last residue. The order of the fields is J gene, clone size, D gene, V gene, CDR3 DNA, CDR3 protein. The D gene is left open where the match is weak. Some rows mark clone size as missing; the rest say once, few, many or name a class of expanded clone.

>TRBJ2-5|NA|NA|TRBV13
TGTGCCAGCAGCCTCGGACTATCAGAGACCCAGTACTTC
CASSLGLSETQYF
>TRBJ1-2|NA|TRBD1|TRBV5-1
TGCGCCAGCAGTCCAACTGGGACAGGGGGTTTTGGCTACACCTTC
CASSPTGTGGFGYTF
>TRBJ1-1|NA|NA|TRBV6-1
TGTGCCAGCAGTAGCTCCAGGGCCGCTGAAGCTTTCTTT
CASSSSRAAEAFF
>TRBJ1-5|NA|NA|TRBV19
TGTGCCAGTAGTATCGGACTCTCCCGCGGCAATCAGCCCCAGCATTTT
CASSIGLSRGNQPQHF
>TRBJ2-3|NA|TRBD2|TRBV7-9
TGTTCCAGCAGCTTGTTCGGGAGGGGCACAGATACGCAGTATTTT
CSSSLFGRGTDTQYF
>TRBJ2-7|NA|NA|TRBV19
TGTGCCAGTAGTATGAGGGAGGGGGACGAGCAGTACTTC
CASSMREGDEQYF
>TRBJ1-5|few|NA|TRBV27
TGTGCCAGCAGCTACCTGCCCTCCCGGGATTGGCCCCAGCATTTT
CASSYLPSRDWPQHF
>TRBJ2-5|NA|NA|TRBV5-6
TGTGCCAGCAGTTACCCAGGGAAAGAGACCCAGTACTTC
CASSYPGKETQYF
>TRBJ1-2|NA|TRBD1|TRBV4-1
TGCGCCAGCAGCCAGGCCGGACAGGTTGGCGACTATGGCTACACCTTC
CASSQAGQVGDYGYTF
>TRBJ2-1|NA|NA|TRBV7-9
TGTGCCAGCAGCCGTGAGAGAAGGAGATACAATGAGCAGTTCTTC
CASSRERRRYNEQFF
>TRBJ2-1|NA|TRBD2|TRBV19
TGTGCCAGTAGTATAGATCATGCCCCGGGAGGGCCGTCAAATGAGCAGTTCTTC
CASSIDHAPGGPSNEQFF
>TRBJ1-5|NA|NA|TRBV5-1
TGCGCCAGCAGCTACGACAGCGATCAGCCCCAGCATTTT
CASSYDSDQPQHF
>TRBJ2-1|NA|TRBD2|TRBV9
TGTGCCAGCAGCCCCGGGGGGTACCCGGTGGAGAATGAGCAGTTCTTC
CASSPGGYPVENEQFF
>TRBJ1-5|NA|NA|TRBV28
TGTGCCAGCAGTTTATATGGCGAGGGTGCCTCGGTTCAGCCCCAGCATTTT
CASSLYGEGASVQPQHF
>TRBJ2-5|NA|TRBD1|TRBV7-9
TGTGCCAGCAGTCCTCTTCCGGGACAGCAAGAGACCCAGTACTTC
CASSPLPGQQETQYF
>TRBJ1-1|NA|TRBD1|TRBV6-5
TGTGCCAGCAGCTCGACAGGGGGGGACACTGAAGCTTTCTTT
CASSSTGGDTEAFF
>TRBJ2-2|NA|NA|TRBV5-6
TGTGCCAGCAGCTTGGAACCACTGGATTCGGGGAACACCGGGGAGCTGTTTTTT
CASSLEPLDSGNTGELFF
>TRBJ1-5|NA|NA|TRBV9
TGTGCCAGCAGCGAGGCAGGAGGCCAGGGGACCCAGCATTTT
CASSEAGGQGTQHF
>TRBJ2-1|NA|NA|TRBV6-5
TGTGCCAGCAGTGTCGCGGGCCTCTCGCATGAGCAGTTCTTC
CASSVAGLSHEQFF
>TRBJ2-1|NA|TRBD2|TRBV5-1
TGCGCCACCAAGGTCGGGGAGGGCGGTGAGCAGTTCTTC
CATKVGEGGEQFF
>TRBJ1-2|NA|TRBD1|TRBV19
TGTGCCAGTAGTTCGGACAGGGTTGGCGGCTACACCTTC
CASSSDRVGGYTF
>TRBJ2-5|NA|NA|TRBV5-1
TGCGCCAGCAGCGCTGGAGTAAGAGAGACCCAGTACTTC
CASSAGVRETQYF
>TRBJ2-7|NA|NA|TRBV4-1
TGCGCCAGCAGTCCCTCGGGATTTTACGAGCAGTACTTC
CASSPSGFYEQYF
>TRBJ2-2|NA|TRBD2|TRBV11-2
TGTGCCAGCAGCCCGGTGGTAGCGGGAGACGGCGGGGAGCTGTTTTTT
CASSPVVAGDGGELFF
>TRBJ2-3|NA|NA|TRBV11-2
TGTGCCAGCAAGAGGGCCCAAACCACAGATACGCAGTATTTT
CASKRAQTTDTQYF
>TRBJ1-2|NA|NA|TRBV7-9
TGTGCCAGCAGCTTCGGGGAAACCTATGGCTACACCTTC
CASSFGETYGYTF
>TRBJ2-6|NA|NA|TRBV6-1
TGTGCCAGCAAAATGGGCAGCTCTGGGGCCAACGTCCTGACTTTC
CASKMGSSGANVLTF
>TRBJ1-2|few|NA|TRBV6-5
TGTGCCAGCAGTCGCGGACAGACGGGTTACTATGGCTACACCTTC
CASSRGQTGYYGYTF
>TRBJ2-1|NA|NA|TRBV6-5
TGTGCCAGCAGGAGAAGCGGATCCTACAATGAGCAGTTCTTC
CASRRSGSYNEQFF
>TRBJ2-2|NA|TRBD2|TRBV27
TGTGCCAGCAGGTCGGGAGGGCCGGTCAGAACCGGGGAGCTGTTTTTT
CASRSGGPVRTGELFF
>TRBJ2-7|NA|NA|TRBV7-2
TGTGCCAGCAGCCCCCGACAGTACGAGCAGTACTTC
CASSPRQYEQYF
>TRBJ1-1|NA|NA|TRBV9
TGTGCCAGCAGCGCCCAGGTTGGGAACACTGAAGCTTTCTTT
CASSAQVGNTEAFF
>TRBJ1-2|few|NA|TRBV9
TGTGCCAGCAGCCCGGTGCTTGTGGGGCACTATGGCTACACCTTC
CASSPVLVGHYGYTF
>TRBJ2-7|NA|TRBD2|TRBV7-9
TGTGCCAGCAGCTTAGTGTCCCTAGCGGGAAATGAGCAGTACTTC
CASSLVSLAGNEQYF
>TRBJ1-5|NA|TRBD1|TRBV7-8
TGTGCCAGCAGCTTATTTCGACAGGGGGACGGAGGTCAGCCCCAGCATTTT
CASSLFRQGDGGQPQHF
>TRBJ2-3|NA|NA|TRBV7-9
TGTGCCAGCAGCTTAGCCGGGGGGCCCGGCACAGATACGCAGTATTTT
CASSLAGGPGTDTQYF
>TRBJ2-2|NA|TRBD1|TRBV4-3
TGCGCCAGCAGCCAAGGAACAGGGGGGTATGCGGGGATCGGGGAGCTGTTTTTT
CASSQGTGGYAGIGELFF
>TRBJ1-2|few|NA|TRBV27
TGTGCCAGCACTCCATCGGAGGGGAACTATGGCTACACCTTC
CASTPSEGNYGYTF
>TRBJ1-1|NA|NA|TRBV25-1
TGTGCCAGCGGGTACACAGGGAACACTGAAGCTTTCTTT
CASGYTGNTEAFF
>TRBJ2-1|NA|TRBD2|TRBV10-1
TGCGCCAGCCAACGACTAGCGGGGCGAAACAATGAGCAGTTCTTC
CASQRLAGRNNEQFF
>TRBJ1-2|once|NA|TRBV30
TGTGCCTGGAGTGTCAGGCTTTCCTCAAGGAATGGCTACACCTTC
CAWSVRLSSRNGYTF
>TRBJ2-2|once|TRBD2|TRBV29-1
TGCAGCGTTGAAGGACTAGCGGCGAACACCGGGGAGCTGTTTTTT
CSVEGLAANTGELFF
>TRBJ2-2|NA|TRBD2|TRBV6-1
TGTGCCAGATTAGCGGGAGGGCCCGAGGCCGGGGAGCTGTTTTTT
CARLAGGPEAGELFF
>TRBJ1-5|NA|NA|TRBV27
TGTGCCAGCAGTTTAGGGCAGAATAATCAGCCCCAGCATTTT
CASSLGQNNQPQHF
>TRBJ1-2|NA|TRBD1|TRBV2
TGTGCCAGCAGTAAGGGGGCAAAGGGGCCGACTGGCTATGGCTACACCTTC
CASSKGAKGPTGYGYTF
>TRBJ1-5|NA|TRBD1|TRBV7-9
TGTGCCAGCAGCTTAGATAGCAGGGGGGATCAGCCCCAGCATTTT
CASSLDSRGDQPQHF
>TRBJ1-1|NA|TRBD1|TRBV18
TGTGCCAGCTCACCACTGGGACAGGGGCCCCTTGAAGCTTTCTTT
CASSPLGQGPLEAFF
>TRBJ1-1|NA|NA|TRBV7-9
TGTGCCAGCAGCTTGTTGGGGGCTAACGAAGGGTTCACTGAAGCTTTCTTT
CASSLLGANEGFTEAFF
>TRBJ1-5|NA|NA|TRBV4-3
TGCGCCAGCAGCCCCCAGGCACATCAGCCCCAGCATTTT
CASSPQAHQPQHF
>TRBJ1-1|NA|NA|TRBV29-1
TGCAGCGTTAAAGGACAACTGAACACTGAAGCTTTCTTT
CSVKGQLNTEAFF
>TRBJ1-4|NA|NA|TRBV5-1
TGCGCCAGCAGCTTGGGACACCTTAATGAAAAACTGTTTTTT
CASSLGHLNEKLFF
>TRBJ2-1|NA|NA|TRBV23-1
TGCGCCAGCAGTCAACTCAAACAGGAAACTCTCTACAATGAGCAGTTCTTC
CASSQLKQETLYNEQFF
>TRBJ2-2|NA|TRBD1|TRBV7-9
TGTGCCAGCAGCCATCCGCGGGACAGGGGAGGAGCCGGGGAGCTGTTTTTT
CASSHPRDRGGAGELFF
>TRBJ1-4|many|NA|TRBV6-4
TGTGCCAGCAGTGCGTCGGCAGGGGCAGGTGAAAAACTGTTTTTT
CASSASAGAGEKLFF
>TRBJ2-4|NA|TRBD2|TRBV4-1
TGCGCCAGCAGCCAACCCCTAGCGGGAGGGGGGAAAAACATTCAGTACTTC
CASSQPLAGGGKNIQYF
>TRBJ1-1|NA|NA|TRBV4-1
TGCGCCAGCAGCCACCATAACACTGAAGCTTTCTTT
CASSHHNTEAFF
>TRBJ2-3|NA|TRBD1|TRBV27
TGTGCCAGCGGAATACAGGGGGCCGTCACAGATACGCAGTATTTT
CASGIQGAVTDTQYF